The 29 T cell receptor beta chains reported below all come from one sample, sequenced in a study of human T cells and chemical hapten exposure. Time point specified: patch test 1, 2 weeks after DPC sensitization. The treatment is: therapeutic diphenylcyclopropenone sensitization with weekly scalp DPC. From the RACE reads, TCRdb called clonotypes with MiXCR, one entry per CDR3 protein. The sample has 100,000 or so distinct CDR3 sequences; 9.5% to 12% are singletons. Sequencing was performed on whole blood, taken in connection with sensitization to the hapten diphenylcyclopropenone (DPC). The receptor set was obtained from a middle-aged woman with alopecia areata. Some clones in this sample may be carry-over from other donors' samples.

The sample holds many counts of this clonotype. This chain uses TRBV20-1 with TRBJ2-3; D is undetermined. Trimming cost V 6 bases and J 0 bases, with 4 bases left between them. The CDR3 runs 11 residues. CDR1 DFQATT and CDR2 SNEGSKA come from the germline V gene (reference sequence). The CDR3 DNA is TGCAGTGCCGGAAGCACAGATACGCAGTATTTT. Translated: CSAGSTDTQYF.

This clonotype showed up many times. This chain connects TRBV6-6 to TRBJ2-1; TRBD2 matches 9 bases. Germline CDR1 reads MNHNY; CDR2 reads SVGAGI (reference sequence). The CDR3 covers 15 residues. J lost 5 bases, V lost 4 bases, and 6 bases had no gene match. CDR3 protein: CASSSLAGVHNEQFF. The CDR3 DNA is TGTGCCAGCAGTTCGTTAGCGGGGGTCCACAATGAGCAGTTCTTC.

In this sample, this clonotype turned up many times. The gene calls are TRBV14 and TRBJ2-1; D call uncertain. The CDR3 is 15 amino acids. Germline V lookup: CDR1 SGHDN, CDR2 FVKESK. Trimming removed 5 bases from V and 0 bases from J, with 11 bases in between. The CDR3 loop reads CASSWGSSSYNEQFF. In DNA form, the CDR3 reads TGTGCCAGCAGCTGGGGAAGCAGCTCCTACAATGAGCAGTTCTTC. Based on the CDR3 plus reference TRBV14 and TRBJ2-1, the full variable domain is EAGVTQFPSHSVIEKGQTVTLRCDPISGHDNLYWYRRVMGKEIKFLLHFVKESKQDESGMPNNRFLAERTGGTYSTLKVQPAELEDSGVYFCASSWGSSSYNEQFFGPGTRLTVL.

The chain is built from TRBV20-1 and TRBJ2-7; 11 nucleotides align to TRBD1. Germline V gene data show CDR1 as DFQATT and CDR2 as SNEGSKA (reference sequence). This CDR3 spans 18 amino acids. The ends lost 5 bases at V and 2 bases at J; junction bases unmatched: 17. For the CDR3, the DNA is TGCAGTGCTCCGAGGACAGGGGGCGGAGTAGCGGACCCCTACGAGCAGTACTTC. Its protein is CSAPRTGGGVADPYEQYF.

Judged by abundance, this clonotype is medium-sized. The CDR3 protein is CATSDGLGTPLNEQFF. The CDR3 DNA follows: TGTGCCACCAGTGATGGGCTCGGGACACCTTTGAATGAGCAGTTCTTC. The J gene is TRBJ2-1, the V gene TRBV24-1; the D gene is possibly TRBD1 (6 bases). The CDR3 has 16 amino acids. CDR1 KGHDR and CDR2 SFDVKD come from the germline V gene. V was clipped by 3 bases and J by 7 bases, with 18 bases between them.

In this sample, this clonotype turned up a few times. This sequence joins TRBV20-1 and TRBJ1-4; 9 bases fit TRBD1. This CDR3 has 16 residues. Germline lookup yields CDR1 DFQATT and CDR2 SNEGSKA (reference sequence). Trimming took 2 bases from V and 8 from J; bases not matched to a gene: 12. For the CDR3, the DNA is TGCAGTGCTAGACGTCCCGGGACAGGGTTGGACGAAAAACTGTTTTTT. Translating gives CSARRPGTGLDEKLFF.

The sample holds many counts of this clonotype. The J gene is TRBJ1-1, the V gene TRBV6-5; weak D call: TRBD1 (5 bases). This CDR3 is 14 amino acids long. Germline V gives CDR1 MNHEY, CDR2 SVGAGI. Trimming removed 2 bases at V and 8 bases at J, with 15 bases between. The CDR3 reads CASSYLPANREAFF. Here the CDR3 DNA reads TGTGCCAGCAGTTACCTTCCCGCCAACAGGGAAGCTTTCTTT.

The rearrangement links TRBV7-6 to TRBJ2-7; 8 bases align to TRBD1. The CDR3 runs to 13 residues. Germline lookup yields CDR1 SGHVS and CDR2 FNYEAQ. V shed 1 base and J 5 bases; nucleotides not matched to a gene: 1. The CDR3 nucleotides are TGTGCCAGCAGCTTAGGACAGGGGAACGAGCAGTACTTC. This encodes CASSLGQGNEQYF.

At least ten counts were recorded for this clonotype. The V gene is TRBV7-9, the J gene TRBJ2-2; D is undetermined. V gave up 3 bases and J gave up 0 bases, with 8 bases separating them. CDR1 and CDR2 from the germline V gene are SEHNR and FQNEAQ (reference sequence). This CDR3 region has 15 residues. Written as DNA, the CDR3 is TGTGCCAGCAGCTTGCCAAATGCGAACACCGGGGAGCTGTTTTTT. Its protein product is CASSLPNANTGELFF.

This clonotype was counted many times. The DNA for the CDR3 is TGCGCCAGCAGCCGTCGGGGCCAAGAGACCCAGTACTTC. Its protein is CASSRRGQETQYF. The chain joins TRBV5-1 to TRBJ2-5; a weak D match, TRBD2 (5 bases). With 4 bases removed from V and 1 base from J, the gap between germline ends came to 8 bases. The CDR3 spans 13 residues. Germline V gene lookup returns CDR1 SGHRS and CDR2 YFSETQ.

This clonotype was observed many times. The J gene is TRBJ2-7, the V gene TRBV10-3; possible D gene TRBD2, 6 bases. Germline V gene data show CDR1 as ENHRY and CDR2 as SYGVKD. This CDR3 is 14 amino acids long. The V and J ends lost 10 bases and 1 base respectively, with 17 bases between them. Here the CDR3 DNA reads TGTGCCACTAGGACGGGGGAGCAGTCCTACGAGCAGTACTTC. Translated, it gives CATRTGEQSYEQYF.

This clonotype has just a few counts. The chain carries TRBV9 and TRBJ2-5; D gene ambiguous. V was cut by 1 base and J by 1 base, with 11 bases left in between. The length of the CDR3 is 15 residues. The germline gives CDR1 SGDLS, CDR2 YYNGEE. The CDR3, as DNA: TGTGCCAGCAGCGTAACCCCGGTCGGCCAAGAGACCCAGTACTTC. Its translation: CASSVTPVGQETQYF.

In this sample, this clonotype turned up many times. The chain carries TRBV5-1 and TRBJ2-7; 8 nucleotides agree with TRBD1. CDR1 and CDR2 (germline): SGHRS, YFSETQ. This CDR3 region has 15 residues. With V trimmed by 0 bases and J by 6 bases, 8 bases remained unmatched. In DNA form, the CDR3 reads TGCGCCAGCAGCTTGGCGGGACAGGCCTTGCTCGAGCAGTACTTC. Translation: CASSLAGQALLEQYF.

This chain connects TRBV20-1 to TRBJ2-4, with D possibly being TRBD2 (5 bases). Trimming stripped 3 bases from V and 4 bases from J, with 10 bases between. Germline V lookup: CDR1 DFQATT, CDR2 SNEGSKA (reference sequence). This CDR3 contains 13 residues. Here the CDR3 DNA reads TGCAGTGCTAGTGAGGGTCGGAAAAACATTCAGTACTTC. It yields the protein CSASEGRKNIQYF.

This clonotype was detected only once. CDR3 in DNA: TGTGCCAGCTCACCGAGGACCGTGACGGCTAATGAAAAACTGTTTTTT. It specifies CASSPRTVTANEKLFF. The V gene is TRBV18, the J gene TRBJ1-4; D gene unclear. The CDR3 has 16 residues. V dropped 3 bases and J dropped 3 bases, with 14 bases sitting between them. Per the germline V gene, CDR1 is KGHSH and CDR2 is LQKENI.

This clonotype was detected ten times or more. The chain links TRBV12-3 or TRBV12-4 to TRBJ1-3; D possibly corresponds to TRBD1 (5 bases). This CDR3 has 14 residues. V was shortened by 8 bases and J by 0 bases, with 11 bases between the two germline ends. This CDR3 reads CASWLDNSGNTIYF. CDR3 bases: TGTGCCAGCTGGCTGGACAACTCTGGAAACACCATATATTTT.

This CDR3 is CSAPKDLGGSRDTQYF. CDR3 bases: TGCAGTGCCCCAAAGGACCTGGGCGGAAGCCGGGATACGCAGTATTTT. The chain uses TRBV20-1 and TRBJ2-3; D is uncertain. This CDR3 contains 16 residues. V lost 6 bases and J lost 6, with 25 bases in between. Germline CDR1 is DFQATT and CDR2 is SNEGSKA (reference sequence).

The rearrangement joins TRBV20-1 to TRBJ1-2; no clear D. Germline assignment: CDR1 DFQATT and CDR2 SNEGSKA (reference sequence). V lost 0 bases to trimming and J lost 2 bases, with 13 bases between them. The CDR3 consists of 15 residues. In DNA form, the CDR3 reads TGCAGTGCTAGAGATAGAGGAAAGGTGAACTATGGCTACACCTTC. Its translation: CSARDRGKVNYGYTF.

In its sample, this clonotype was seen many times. CDR3 coding DNA: TGCGCCAGCAGCCAAGCTCCCCCAGGGAACATTCAGTACTTC. Amino acid sequence: CASSQAPPGNIQYF. The genes are TRBV4-3 and TRBJ2-4; possibly TRBD1 for D (5 bases). V was pared by 1 base and J by 7 bases, with 11 bases between. CDR1 and CDR2 (germline): LGHNA, YSLEER. CDR3 length equals 14 residues.

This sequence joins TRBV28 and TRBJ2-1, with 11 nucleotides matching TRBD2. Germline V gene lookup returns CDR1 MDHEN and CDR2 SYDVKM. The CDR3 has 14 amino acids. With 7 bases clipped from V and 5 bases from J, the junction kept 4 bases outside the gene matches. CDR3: CASTGLAGDNEQFF. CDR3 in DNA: TGTGCCAGCACTGGACTAGCGGGTGACAATGAGCAGTTCTTC.

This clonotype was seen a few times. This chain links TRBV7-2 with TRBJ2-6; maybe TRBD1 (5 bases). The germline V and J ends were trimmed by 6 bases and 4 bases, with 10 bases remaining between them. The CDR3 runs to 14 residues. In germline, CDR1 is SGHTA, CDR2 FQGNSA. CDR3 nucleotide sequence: TGTGCCAGCAGTCCAGGGTCCGGGGCCAACGTCCTGACTTTC. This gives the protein CASSPGSGANVLTF.

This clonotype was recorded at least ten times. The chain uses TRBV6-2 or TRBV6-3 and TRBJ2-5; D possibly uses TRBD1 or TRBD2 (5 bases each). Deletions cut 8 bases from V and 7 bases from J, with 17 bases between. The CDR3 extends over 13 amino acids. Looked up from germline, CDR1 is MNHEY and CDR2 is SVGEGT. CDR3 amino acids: CASGDGGTTTQYF. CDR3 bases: TGTGCCAGCGGGGATGGGGGAACAACGACCCAGTACTTC.

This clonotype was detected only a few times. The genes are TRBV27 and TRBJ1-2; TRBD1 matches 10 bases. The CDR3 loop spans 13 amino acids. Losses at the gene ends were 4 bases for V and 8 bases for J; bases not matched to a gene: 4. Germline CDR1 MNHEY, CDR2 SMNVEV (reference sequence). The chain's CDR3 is CASSYDRGQGYTF. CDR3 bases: TGTGCCAGCAGTTATGACAGGGGGCAAGGCTACACCTTC.

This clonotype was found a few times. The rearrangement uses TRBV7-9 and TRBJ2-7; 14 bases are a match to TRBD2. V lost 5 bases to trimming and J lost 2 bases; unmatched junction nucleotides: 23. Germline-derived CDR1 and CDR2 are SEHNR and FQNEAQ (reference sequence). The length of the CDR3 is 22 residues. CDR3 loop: CASSQGLAGELIRPTPPYEQYF. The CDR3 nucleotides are TGTGCCAGCAGCCAGGGACTAGCGGGAGAACTTATCAGACCGACCCCTCCCTACGAGCAGTACTTC.

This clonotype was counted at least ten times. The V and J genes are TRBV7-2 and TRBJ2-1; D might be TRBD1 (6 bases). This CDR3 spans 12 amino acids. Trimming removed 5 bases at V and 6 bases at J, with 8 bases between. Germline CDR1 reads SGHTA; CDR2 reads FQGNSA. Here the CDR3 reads CASSTGSNEQFF. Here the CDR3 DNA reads TGTGCCAGCAGCACAGGGTCCAATGAGCAGTTCTTC. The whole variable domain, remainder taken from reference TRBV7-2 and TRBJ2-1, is GAGVSQSPSNKVTEKGKDVELRCDPISGHTALYWYRQSLGQGLEFLIYFQGNSAPDKSGLPSDRFSAERTGGSVSTLTIQRTQQEDSAVYLCASSTGSNEQFFGPGTRLTVL.

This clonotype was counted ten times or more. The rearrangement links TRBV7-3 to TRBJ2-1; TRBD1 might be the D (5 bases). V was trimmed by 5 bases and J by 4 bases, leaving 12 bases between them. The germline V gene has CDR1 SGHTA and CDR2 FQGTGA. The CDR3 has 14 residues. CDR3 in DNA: TGTGCCAGCAGCGCGACAGTGTATTACAATGAGCAGTTCTTC. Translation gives CASSATVYYNEQFF.

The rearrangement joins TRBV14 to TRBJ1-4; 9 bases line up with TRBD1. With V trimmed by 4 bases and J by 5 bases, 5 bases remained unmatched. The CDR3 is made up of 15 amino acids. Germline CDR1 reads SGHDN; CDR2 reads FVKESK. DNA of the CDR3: TGTGCCAGCAGCCCTCTACAGGGGGCGAATGAAAAACTGTTTTTT. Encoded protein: CASSPLQGANEKLFF. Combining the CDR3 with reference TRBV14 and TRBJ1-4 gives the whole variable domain EAGVTQFPSHSVIEKGQTVTLRCDPISGHDNLYWYRRVMGKEIKFLLHFVKESKQDESGMPNNRFLAERTGGTYSTLKVQPAELEDSGVYFCASSPLQGANEKLFFGSGTQLSVL.

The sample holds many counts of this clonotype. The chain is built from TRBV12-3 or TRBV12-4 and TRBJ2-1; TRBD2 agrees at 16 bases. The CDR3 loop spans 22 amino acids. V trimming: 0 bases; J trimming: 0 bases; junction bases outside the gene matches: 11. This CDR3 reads CASSLAGLAGGKGTSSYNEQFF. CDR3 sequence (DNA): TGTGCCAGCAGTTTAGCGGGACTAGCGGGAGGGAAGGGGACGAGCTCCTACAATGAGCAGTTCTTC.

The chain's CDR3 is CASSYSGTQYF. Written as DNA, the CDR3 is TGTGCCAGCAGTTATTCCGGGACCCAGTACTTC. The chain is built from TRBV6-2 or TRBV6-3 and TRBJ2-5; no clear D. The CDR3 has 11 amino acids. Germline CDR1 MNHEY, CDR2 SVGEGT. V was pared by 3 bases and J by 7 bases, with 6 bases between.